Listed below are T cell receptor beta chains from one sample, sequenced in a study of metastatic and nonmetastatic thyroid tumors. TCRdb recomputed clones from the PCR reads via MiXCR. Among roughly 35,000 clones, around a sixth were seen once, and the ten largest hold 6.5% to 8.5%. Sequencing was done on a sample of blood. These receptors were taken from a female donor with papillary thyroid cancer or a benign thyroid nodule (not recorded which). Some clones in this sample may be carry-over from other donors' samples. Both conserved end residues are part of each CDR3. A D gene is named only where the DNA matches it firmly. Some rows have no size entry. The others give once, few or many, or a class for an expanded clone.

V	D	size	J	CDR3	DNA
TRBV10-3	-	many	TRBJ1-2	CAINAAGEGTYGYTF	TGTGCCATCAATGCCGCCGGAGAGGGGACCTATGGCTACACCTTC
TRBV4-2	TRBD2	many	TRBJ2-1	CASSKGLAGGYGEQFF	TGTGCCAGCAGCAAAGGACTAGCGGGAGGTTACGGTGAGCAGTTCTTC
TRBV18	-	many	TRBJ1-2	CASSPPNGLYGYTF	TGTGCCAGCTCACCCCCCAATGGACTCTATGGCTACACCTTC
TRBV5-1	TRBD1	-	TRBJ2-3	CASSLEQGARSDTQYF	TGCGCCAGCAGCTTGGAACAGGGGGCTCGATCGGATACGCAGTATTTT
TRBV6-2/TRBV6-3	TRBD2	few	TRBJ2-3	CASRGTSGRSTDTQYF	TGTGCCAGCAGGGGTACTAGCGGGAGAAGCACAGATACTCAGTATTTT
TRBV11-3	-	many	TRBJ2-3	CASSTGMGDTQYF	TGTGCCAGCAGCACCGGAATGGGAGATACGCAGTATTTT
TRBV5-1	-	-	TRBJ2-7	CASSLGQEAHEQYF	TGCGCCAGCAGCTTGGGCCAGGAAGCCCACGAGCAGTACTTC
TRBV6-1	-	-	TRBJ1-4	CASSPVDGGGKLFF	TGTGCCAGCAGCCCCGTGGACGGCGGGGGAAAACTGTTTTTT
TRBV5-4	-	many	TRBJ2-5	CASSLSQPETQYF	TGTGCCAGCAGCTTGTCGCAGCCGGAGACCCAGTACTTC
TRBV5-6	-	many	TRBJ2-7	CASSGTVEALGYEQYF	TGTGCCAGCAGCGGGACTGTTGAAGCTTTGGGCTACGAGCAGTACTTC